The T cell receptor beta chain described here comes from a study of cytomegalovirus exposure and HLA in healthy donors. Primers included in the PCR were 60 Vbeta and 13 Jbeta primers. Produced via immunoSEQ multiplex PCR; TCRdb's table is partial and in-frame only. The sample contains more than 70,000 clones, about 70% of which appear only once. V was clipped by 5 bases and J by 4 bases; unmatched bases: 7. Germline loops: CDR1 PRHDT, CDR2 FYEKMQ (reference sequence). CDR3 length: 15 residues. The sequenced sample was PBMCs. The TCR comes from a woman between 45 and 60 years old in good health and CMV-seropositive. This chain joins TRBV13 and TRBJ2-7; 11 nucleotides align to TRBD2. The CDR3 DNA reads as TGTGCCAGCAGCCTACGACTAGCGGGAATATACGAGCAGTACTTC. Translated, it gives CASSLRLAGIYEQYF.